The 29 T cell receptor beta chains reported below all come from one sample, sequenced in a study of T-cell memory formation after mild COVID-19. TCRdb ran MiXCR on the 5' RACE reads and lists one entry per CDR3 protein. The sample includes fewer than 350,000 distinct CDR3 sequences, 8% to 10% of them seen just once. The specimen sequenced was PBMCs or a T cell subset sorted from them (not recorded which). The receptors were sampled from a young man who had mild COVID-19 (a few samples of this study predate the infection). Cell type and time point are not known.

This clonotype was found many times. The rearrangement links TRBV25-1 to TRBJ2-3; the match to TRBD1 covers 7 bases. This CDR3 contains 11 residues. Germline lookup yields CDR1 MGHDK and CDR2 SYGVNS. Trimming cost V 11 bases and J 7 bases; bases outside gene matches: 6. The CDR3 nucleotides are TGTGCCTCCAGGGGGAGCTATACGCAGTATTTT. This sequence encodes CASRGSYTQYF.

The table lists this clonotype with many counts. The chain joins TRBV5-1 to TRBJ1-2; 7 nucleotides line up with TRBD1. CDR3 length equals 12 residues. Germline values: CDR1 SGHRS, CDR2 YFSETQ. The V gene end was trimmed by 0 bases and the J gene end by 7 bases; junction bases not matched to a gene: 0. The CDR3 loop is CASSLAGGGYTF. The DNA of the CDR3 is TGCGCCAGCAGCTTGGCAGGGGGTGGCTACACCTTC. The variable domain in full, with the rest retrieved from reference TRBV5-1 and TRBJ1-2, is KAGVTQTPRYLIKTRGQQVTLSCSPISGHRSVSWYQQTPGQGLQFLFEYFSETQRNKGNFPGRFSGRQFSNSRSEMNVSTLELGDSALYLCASSLAGGGYTFGSGTRLTVV.

This clonotype showed up just a few times. J is TRBJ1-5 and V is TRBV13, with D possibly TRBD1 on 6 matching bases. V lost 2 bases and J lost 7, with 12 bases in between. CDR1 and CDR2 (germline): PRHDT, FYEKMQ (reference sequence). The CDR3 extends over 14 amino acids. CDR3 nucleotides: TGTGCCAGCAGCTTACGGGGGGCTCACCAGCCCCAGCATTTT. This sequence encodes CASSLRGAHQPQHF. The full variable domain, rest sourced from reference TRBV13 and TRBJ1-5, is AAGVIQSPRHLIKEKRETATLKCYPIPRHDTVYWYQQGPGQDPQFLISFYEKMQSDKGSIPDRFSAQQFSDYHSELNMSSLELGDSALYFCASSLRGAHQPQHFGDGTRLSIL.

The chain employs TRBV7-9 and TRBJ1-2, with D tentatively TRBD1 (5 bases). The CDR3 length is 13 residues. V dropped 8 bases and J dropped 4 bases, with 14 bases sitting between them. CDR1 SEHNR and CDR2 FQNEAQ come from the germline V gene (reference sequence). This CDR3 reads CASGGSILYGYTF. The CDR3 bases are TGTGCCAGCGGGGGATCGATCCTCTATGGCTACACCTTC.

The chain carries TRBV6-2 or TRBV6-3 and TRBJ2-3; D uncertain. The germline V gene has CDR1 MNHEY and CDR2 SVGEGT. V gave up 1 base and J gave up 11 bases, with 4 bases separating them. CDR3 size: 10 residues. This CDR3 is CASSYLWQYF. In nucleotides, the CDR3 is TGTGCCAGCAGTTACTTGTGGCAGTATTTT.

This chain joins TRBV6-5 and TRBJ1-6; a possible D gene is TRBD1 (5 bases). Germline CDR1 is MNHEY and CDR2 is SVGAGI. This CDR3 is built from 16 residues. Trimming pared 6 bases from V and 1 base from J, leaving 13 bases between. The CDR3 DNA follows: TGTGCCAGCAGGCCCCTACAGGCTTCCTATAATTCACCCCTCCACTTT. This sequence encodes CASRPLQASYNSPLHF.

This clonotype was counted only a few times. The chain uses TRBV4-1 and TRBJ1-1, with TRBD1 matching over 11 bases. Germline V gives CDR1 MGHRA, CDR2 YSYEKL. V lost 1 base to trimming and J lost 4 bases; unmatched junction nucleotides: 2. The CDR3 is 15 residues long. The CDR3 coding sequence is TGCGCCAGCAGCCAAGCGGGACAGGGGGTCACTGAAGCTTTCTTT. Translation: CASSQAGQGVTEAFF.

V is TRBV7-6 and J is TRBJ2-5; weak D call: TRBD1 (5 bases). The length of the CDR3 is 16 residues. Germline CDR1 is SGHVS and CDR2 is FNYEAQ. Trimming removed 3 bases from V and 0 bases from J, with 14 bases in between. In nucleotides, the CDR3 is TGTGCCAGCAGCTTTTCCTCCAGGGCTTACCAAGAGACCCAGTACTTC. Translation: CASSFSSRAYQETQYF.

This clonotype was seen a few times. The rearrangement joins TRBV20-1 to TRBJ2-7; D may match TRBD1 or TRBD2 (6 bases each). The V and J ends lost 4 bases and 7 bases respectively, with 17 bases between them. The CDR3 runs 13 residues. From germline, CDR1 is DFQATT and CDR2 SNEGSKA (reference sequence). The CDR3, as DNA: TGCAGTGCTACAGGGGACTTGTCTGGGGAGCAGTACGTC. This gives the protein CSATGDLSGEQYV.

This clonotype was seen a handful of times. The chain couples TRBV5-1 to TRBJ1-2, with D tentatively TRBD1 (5 bases). This CDR3 contains 13 residues. Trimming left V 8 bases short and J 6 bases short, with 17 bases between. CDR1 is SGHRS and CDR2 is YFSETQ in the germline V gene. The DNA for the CDR3 is TGCGCCAGTAGGCGAACAGGCGGGGATGGCTACACCTTC. It encodes CASRRTGGDGYTF. The whole variable domain, filled in from reference TRBV5-1 and TRBJ1-2, reads KAGVTQTPRYLIKTRGQQVTLSCSPISGHRSVSWYQQTPGQGLQFLFEYFSETQRNKGNFPGRFSGRQFSNSRSEMNVSTLELGDSALYLCASRRTGGDGYTFGSGTRLTVV.

This clonotype was detected a few times. This chain connects TRBV12-3 or TRBV12-4 to TRBJ2-5; D not resolved. Deletions cut 6 bases from V and 7 bases from J, with 12 bases between. The CDR3 is 12 residues long. DNA of the CDR3: TGTGCCAGCAGCTCCTCCTACGGGACCCAGTACTTC. This sequence encodes CASSSSYGTQYF.

This clonotype was detected many times. The chain has TRBV4-2 and TRBJ1-6; D is possibly TRBD1 (5 bases). The V and J ends lost 0 bases and 9 bases respectively, with 9 bases between them. The CDR3 runs 14 residues. Germline loops: CDR1 LGHNA, CDR2 YNFKEQ. CDR3 amino acids: CASSQDSGGSPLHF. CDR3 DNA sequence: TGTGCCAGCAGCCAAGATTCGGGGGGTTCACCCCTCCACTTT.

This chain uses TRBV6-6 with TRBJ2-4; 9 positions agree with TRBD1. Germline V gene data show CDR1 as MNHNY and CDR2 as SVGAGI (reference sequence). This CDR3 contains 12 residues. The ends lost 6 bases at V and 13 bases at J; junction bases unmatched: 7. CDR3 loop: CASRLQGARQYF. The CDR3 DNA follows: TGTGCCAGCAGATTACAGGGGGCGCGGCAGTACTTC.

This clonotype was counted at least ten times. The V gene is TRBV27, the J gene TRBJ1-6; tentative D call: TRBD1 (5 bases). Per germline, CDR1 MNHEY and CDR2 SMNVEV (reference sequence). This CDR3 contains 15 residues. V was pared by 8 bases and J by 7 bases, with 18 bases between. Here the CDR3 reads CASLPSWGGNSPLHF. CDR3 sequence (DNA): TGTGCCAGCCTTCCGTCATGGGGCGGGAATTCACCCCTCCACTTT.

This chain connects TRBV5-1 to TRBJ2-3, with D possibly being TRBD2 (5 bases). Trimming took 2 bases from V and 0 from J, leaving 10 bases between them. This CDR3 has 15 residues. The germline V gene has CDR1 SGHRS and CDR2 YFSETQ. The DNA of the CDR3 is TGCGCCAGCAGCTTAGGTTGGACTAGCACAGATACGCAGTATTTT. As protein: CASSLGWTSTDTQYF.

This chain links TRBV24-1 with TRBJ2-3; a weak D match, TRBD2 (6 bases). Germline loops: CDR1 KGHDR, CDR2 SFDVKD. V was shortened by 5 bases and J by 2 bases, with 16 bases between the two germline ends. The CDR3 extends over 16 amino acids. CDR3 residues: CATSVNTGLNTDTQYF. The CDR3 region has the DNA TGTGCCACCAGTGTGAATACGGGACTGAACACAGATACGCAGTATTTT.

This clonotype appeared many times. The chain joins TRBV24-1 to TRBJ2-6; D unresolved. The V gene's germline CDR1 is KGHDR and CDR2 SFDVKD. The CDR3 has 16 residues. Trimming pared 1 base from V and 4 bases from J, leaving 10 bases between. The CDR3 DNA reads as TGTGCCACCAGTGATTTCTTGGGGTCCGGGGCCAACGTCCTGACTTTC. This sequence encodes CATSDFLGSGANVLTF.

The sample holds many counts of this clonotype. The chain joins TRBV7-9 to TRBJ1-2; tentatively, D is TRBD1 (5 bases). CDR1 and CDR2 (germline): SEHNR, FQNEAQ (reference sequence). Trimming stripped 4 bases from V and 2 bases from J, with 8 bases between. The CDR3 length is 13 residues. Here the CDR3 reads CASSSQGNYGYTF. The CDR3, as DNA: TGTGCCAGCAGCTCTCAGGGAAACTATGGCTACACCTTC.

At least ten counts were recorded for this clonotype. The rearrangement links TRBV7-2 to TRBJ2-3; the D is unclear. Looked up from germline, CDR1 is SGHTA and CDR2 is FQGNSA. The V and J ends lost 5 bases and 3 bases respectively, with 18 bases between them. CDR3 length: 16 residues. CDR3 coding DNA: TGTGCCAGCAGCCATCCGGGTCAGGAGATGACAGATACGCAGTATTTT. Its translation: CASSHPGQEMTDTQYF.

The sample holds a few counts of this clonotype. The J gene is TRBJ2-5, the V gene TRBV20-1; D perhaps matches TRBD2 (7 bases). V lost 0 bases and J 5 bases, leaving 13 bases between the germline ends. This CDR3 is 14 amino acids long. CDR1 is DFQATT, CDR2 SNEGSKA, per germline (reference sequence). The CDR3: CSARDPGRGETQYF. In DNA form, the CDR3 reads TGCAGTGCTAGAGATCCAGGGAGGGGGGAGACCCAGTACTTC.

The genes are TRBV7-9 and TRBJ2-5, with D hard to call. This CDR3 is built from 11 residues. V was clipped by 2 bases and J by 6 bases, with 4 bases between them. Germline V gene data show CDR1 as SEHNR and CDR2 as FQNEAQ (reference sequence). CDR3 coding DNA: TGTGCCAGCAGCTTATGGAAGACCCAGTACTTC. Residues: CASSLWKTQYF. Complete variable domain (other parts from reference TRBV7-9 and TRBJ2-5): DTGVSQNPRHKITKRGQNVTFRCDPISEHNRLYWYRQTLGQGPEFLTYFQNEAQLEKSRLLSDRFSAERPKGSFSTLEIQRTEQGDSAMYLCASSLWKTQYFGPGTRLLVL.

The CDR3 is CASSLSTEVEKLFF. The CDR3 DNA reads as TGTGCCAGCAGCTTATCAACAGAGGTTGAAAAACTGTTTTTT. This chain links TRBV7-9 with TRBJ1-4; D is unclear. This CDR3 region has 14 residues. V was pared by 2 bases and J by 7 bases, with 11 bases between. CDR1 is SEHNR, CDR2 FQNEAQ, per germline (reference sequence).

The rearrangement joins TRBV10-3 to TRBJ2-3, with unresolved D. The germline gives CDR1 ENHRY, CDR2 SYGVKD. V lost 0 bases and J 4 bases, leaving 5 bases between the germline ends. This CDR3 has 13 residues. The CDR3 spells CAISESAPDTQYF. DNA of the CDR3: TGTGCCATCAGTGAGTCGGCCCCAGATACGCAGTATTTT.

The CDR3 DNA is TGTGCCAGCAGTCGACTAGCAAGAAGGTTTGCAGATACGCAGTATTTT. This encodes CASSRLARRFADTQYF. The genes are TRBV6-5 and TRBJ2-3; 7 positions agree with TRBD2. The germline CDR1 and CDR2 sequences are MNHEY and SVGAGI. Unmatched junction bases numbered 12, after V lost 5 bases and J lost 4 bases. This CDR3 comprises 16 residues.

This clonotype was observed at least ten times. This sequence joins TRBV2 and TRBJ2-7, with 8 bases aligning to TRBD1. Germline CDR1 is SNHLY and CDR2 is FYNNEI. CDR3 size: 14 residues. Germline trimming cut 2 bases from V and 9 bases from J; bases unmatched to any gene: 9. The CDR3 region has the DNA TGTGCCAGCAGTGAATCTCCAGGGGGCATTCGGCAGTACGTC. This translates into CASSESPGGIRQYV.

This chain uses TRBV5-1 with TRBJ2-5, with 9 nucleotides matching TRBD1. The CDR3 covers 15 residues. Trimming took 1 base from V and 5 from J; bases not matched to a gene: 6. The germline V gene has CDR1 SGHRS and CDR2 YFSETQ. The CDR3 DNA sequence: TGCGCCAGCAGCTTGTGGACGACAGGGGGGGAGACCCAGTACTTC. It translates to CASSLWTTGGETQYF. The full variable domain, its missing parts supplied by reference TRBV5-1 and TRBJ2-5, is KAGVTQTPRYLIKTRGQQVTLSCSPISGHRSVSWYQQTPGQGLQFLFEYFSETQRNKGNFPGRFSGRQFSNSRSEMNVSTLELGDSALYLCASSLWTTGGETQYFGPGTRLLVL.

This clonotype was detected only a few times. The rearrangement links TRBV3-1 to TRBJ1-1; 9 bases line up with TRBD1. Per germline, CDR1 LGHDT and CDR2 YNNKEL (reference sequence). This CDR3 is 15 amino acids long. J lost 4 bases, V lost 3 bases, and 6 bases had no gene match. CDR3 sequence (DNA): TGTGCCAGCAGCCAGCGGACAGGGGTGGGCACTGAAGCTTTCTTT. The encoded protein is CASSQRTGVGTEAFF.

This clonotype was observed at least ten times. V and J are TRBV7-2 and TRBJ2-5; D perhaps matches TRBD2 (6 bases). Germline V lookup: CDR1 SGHTA, CDR2 FQGNSA. This CDR3 region has 14 residues. Trimming pared 3 bases from V and 2 bases from J, leaving 10 bases between. The CDR3 sequence is CASSFYSGQETQYF. The CDR3 nucleotides read TGTGCCAGCAGCTTTTACAGCGGGCAAGAGACCCAGTACTTC.

This clonotype was observed a handful of times. The chain is built from TRBV4-1 and TRBJ2-7; the match to TRBD1 covers 7 bases. Trimming at V came to 3 bases and at J to 1 base, leaving 9 bases not matched to a gene. Germline lookup yields CDR1 MGHRA and CDR2 YSYEKL. The CDR3 consists of 16 residues. The CDR3 nucleotides are TGCGCCAGCAGCCAGGCATCTCCAGGGGGTTCCTACGAGCAGTACTTC. Translating gives CASSQASPGGSYEQYF.